A selection of T cell receptor beta chains follows, all from one sample in a study of early T cells in non-severe SARS-CoV-2 infection. MiXCR was run by TCRdb on the 5' RACE reads, yielding one entry per CDR3 protein. The sample contains fewer than 30,000 distinct CDR3 sequences, 5% to 6.5% of which appear only once. The sequencing sample was made of whole blood. The receptors derive from an adult who was a healthcare worker with PCR-confirmed SARS-CoV-2 infection or an uninfected control (not recorded which). Each CDR3 is given with its conserved first and last residue. The D gene is left open where the match is weak. The size entry is marked missing in some rows and otherwise reads once, few, many or a size class.

CDR3 DNA: TGTGCCAGCAGGGGACAGGGGGCTGGGGCCAACGTCCTGACTTTC
CDR3 protein: CASRGQGAGANVLTF
J gene: TRBJ2-6
D gene: TRBD1
V gene: TRBV28
clone size: .

CDR3 DNA: TGCGCCAGCAGTGAGTCGAAGGCTCCCGGGGAGCTGTTTTTT
CDR3 protein: CASSESKAPGELFF
J gene: TRBJ2-2
D gene: .
V gene: TRBV10-1
clone size: .

CDR3 DNA: TGTGCCAGCAGTTGGGGGGGCTCCAACTATGGCTACACCTTC
CDR3 protein: CASSWGGSNYGYTF
J gene: TRBJ1-2
D gene: .
V gene: TRBV27
clone size: many

CDR3 DNA: TGTGCCAGCAGCTTTAATCCGACGGATACGCAGTATTTT
CDR3 protein: CASSFNPTDTQYF
J gene: TRBJ2-3
D gene: .
V gene: TRBV7-8
clone size: .

CDR3 DNA: TGCAGTGCCAGTCCAGTAGTCGAGCAGTACTTC
CDR3 protein: CSASPVVEQYF
J gene: TRBJ2-7
D gene: .
V gene: TRBV20-1
clone size: .

CDR3 DNA: TGTGCCAGCTCACCCGACAGGGAGTATGGCTACACCTTC
CDR3 protein: CASSPDREYGYTF
J gene: TRBJ1-2
D gene: TRBD1
V gene: TRBV18
clone size: many

CDR3 DNA: TGCAGTGCCCCAGGGGTTGGAGAGACCCAGTACTTC
CDR3 protein: CSAPGVGETQYF
J gene: TRBJ2-5
D gene: .
V gene: TRBV20-1
clone size: .

CDR3 DNA: TGTGCCAGCTCCCTCGACAACGAGCAGTACTTC
CDR3 protein: CASSLDNEQYF
J gene: TRBJ2-7
D gene: .
V gene: TRBV18
clone size: many

CDR3 DNA: TGCAGTGCTAGTAGTAGGAACACAGATACGCAGTATTTT
CDR3 protein: CSASSRNTDTQYF
J gene: TRBJ2-3
D gene: .
V gene: TRBV20-1
clone size: many

CDR3 DNA: TGTGCCAGCAGTTCCCCCGGGGTGGGGACCTACGAGCAGTACTTC
CDR3 protein: CASSSPGVGTYEQYF
J gene: TRBJ2-7
D gene: .
V gene: TRBV28
clone size: many

CDR3 DNA: TGTGCCTGGAGGAGGAACGGTGGGTACGAGCAGTACTTC
CDR3 protein: CAWRRNGGYEQYF
J gene: TRBJ2-7
D gene: .
V gene: TRBV30
clone size: .

CDR3 DNA: TGTGCCAGCAGCCCCGGGGTCCGGGGTATGAACACTGAAGCTTTCTTT
CDR3 protein: CASSPGVRGMNTEAFF
J gene: TRBJ1-1
D gene: .
V gene: TRBV7-3
clone size: many

CDR3 DNA: TGCGCCAGCAGCCAAGAACCGGGAACCACTGAAGCTTTCTTT
CDR3 protein: CASSQEPGTTEAFF
J gene: TRBJ1-1
D gene: .
V gene: TRBV4-3
clone size: many

CDR3 DNA: TGTGCCAGCAGCCCTAAGAGACTGAACACTGAAGCTTTCTTT
CDR3 protein: CASSPKRLNTEAFF
J gene: TRBJ1-1
D gene: .
V gene: TRBV12-3/TRBV12-4
clone size: few

CDR3 DNA: TGTGCCAGCAGTTTAGCGGGTTCCGCCTACGAGCAGTACTTC
CDR3 protein: CASSLAGSAYEQYF
J gene: TRBJ2-7
D gene: .
V gene: TRBV27
clone size: .

CDR3 DNA: TGTGCCAGCAATCGCGTAGCGGGACTCCTCTACAATGAGCAGTTCTTC
CDR3 protein: CASNRVAGLLYNEQFF
J gene: TRBJ2-1
D gene: TRBD2
V gene: TRBV27
clone size: few

CDR3 DNA: TGTGCCAGCTCACCAACTAGCGGGAGCGTGAGGAGCACAGATACGCAGTATTTT
CDR3 protein: CASSPTSGSVRSTDTQYF
J gene: TRBJ2-3
D gene: TRBD2
V gene: TRBV18
clone size: .

CDR3 DNA: TGTGCCAGCAGCCAAACCGGGACAGGGTTAGAGACCCAGTACTTC
CDR3 protein: CASSQTGTGLETQYF
J gene: TRBJ2-5
D gene: TRBD1
V gene: TRBV7-2
clone size: many

CDR3 DNA: TGTGCCAGCAGCTCTCCGGGCCGTAAGGGGTTCTTC
CDR3 protein: CASSSPGRKGFF
J gene: TRBJ2-1
D gene: .
V gene: TRBV7-9
clone size: many

CDR3 DNA: TGTGCCAGCTCACCACCCATGGGACAGGGAAGCGAGCAGTACTTC
CDR3 protein: CASSPPMGQGSEQYF
J gene: TRBJ2-7
D gene: TRBD1
V gene: TRBV18
clone size: many

CDR3 DNA: TGTGCCAGCAGTTACCCAGGACAGGGGCAGTTCTTC
CDR3 protein: CASSYPGQGQFF
J gene: TRBJ2-1
D gene: TRBD1
V gene: TRBV6-5
clone size: many

CDR3 DNA: TGTGCCAGCAGCTTGGCCGGGACAGCCAACACTGAAGCTTTCTTT
CDR3 protein: CASSLAGTANTEAFF
J gene: TRBJ1-1
D gene: TRBD1
V gene: TRBV5-4
clone size: many

CDR3 DNA: TGTGCCAGAATCGTACGGCTGACAGTCACCTATGGCTACACCTTC
CDR3 protein: CARIVRLTVTYGYTF
J gene: TRBJ1-2
D gene: .
V gene: TRBV9
clone size: .

CDR3 DNA: TGTGCCAGCAGCGAATTACGGGGCCCCTACGAGCAGTACTTC
CDR3 protein: CASSELRGPYEQYF
J gene: TRBJ2-7
D gene: .
V gene: TRBV28
clone size: many

CDR3 DNA: TGTGCCAGCAGTTTAGGGACACCGGCAAGGGCCTACGAGCAGTACTTC
CDR3 protein: CASSLGTPARAYEQYF
J gene: TRBJ2-7
D gene: .
V gene: TRBV12-3/TRBV12-4
clone size: medium-sized

CDR3 DNA: TGCGCCAGCAGCCAAGATGACATGAACACTGAAGCTTTCTTT
CDR3 protein: CASSQDDMNTEAFF
J gene: TRBJ1-1
D gene: .
V gene: TRBV4-3
clone size: .

CDR3 DNA: TGTGCCAGTCCCCGCCAGGGAAATCTCATAGATACGCAGTATTTT
CDR3 protein: CASPRQGNLIDTQYF
J gene: TRBJ2-3
D gene: .
V gene: TRBV19
clone size: many

CDR3 DNA: TGTGCCAGCAGTTTAGCAAGGGCCTACGAGCAGTACTTC
CDR3 protein: CASSLARAYEQYF
J gene: TRBJ2-7
D gene: .
V gene: TRBV12-3/TRBV12-4
clone size: .

CDR3 DNA: TGTGCCAGCAGTACTACCCGGGACACTGAAGCTTTCTTT
CDR3 protein: CASSTTRDTEAFF
J gene: TRBJ1-1
D gene: .
V gene: TRBV6-2/TRBV6-3
clone size: many

CDR3 DNA: TGTGCCAGCACGTCCCCATTCTCCTACGAGCAGTACTTC
CDR3 protein: CASTSPFSYEQYF
J gene: TRBJ2-7
D gene: .
V gene: TRBV12-3/TRBV12-4
clone size: few

CDR3 DNA: TGTGCCAGCAGTGAGGCGGGGGCGAACACTGAAGCTTTCTTT
CDR3 protein: CASSEAGANTEAFF
J gene: TRBJ1-1
D gene: .
V gene: TRBV6-1
clone size: many

CDR3 DNA: TGTGTCAGCAGCCCCAACCCCCAGGGAAGGGCCTCCTACGAGCAGTACTTC
CDR3 protein: CVSSPNPQGRASYEQYF
J gene: TRBJ2-7
D gene: .
V gene: TRBV7-9
clone size: .

CDR3 DNA: TGTGCCAGCAGCCAGAAAGTAATTAACTATGGCTACACCTTC
CDR3 protein: CASSQKVINYGYTF
J gene: TRBJ1-2
D gene: .
V gene: TRBV7-4
clone size: many

CDR3 DNA: TGTGCCAGCAGCTTATTCGCAGATACGCAGTATTTT
CDR3 protein: CASSLFADTQYF
J gene: TRBJ2-3
D gene: .
V gene: TRBV7-8
clone size: many

CDR3 DNA: TGTGCCAGCAGTTACGTAATGACTGAGAGCTCCTACGAGCAGTACTTC
CDR3 protein: CASSYVMTESSYEQYF
J gene: TRBJ2-7
D gene: .
V gene: TRBV6-5
clone size: few

CDR3 DNA: TGTGCCAGCAGCTCACCCCGGGACGGTCGTGAAGAGACCCAGTACTTC
CDR3 protein: CASSSPRDGREETQYF
J gene: TRBJ2-5
D gene: .
V gene: TRBV7-9
clone size: many

CDR3 DNA: TGCAGCGCCATGACCCGGGCCCTCGGTTTTCCAGAGACCCAGTACTTC
CDR3 protein: CSAMTRALGFPETQYF
J gene: TRBJ2-5
D gene: .
V gene: TRBV29-1
clone size: many

CDR3 DNA: TGTGCCAGCGCGCAAGGGGAATTCTCCTACAATGAGCAGTTCTTC
CDR3 protein: CASAQGEFSYNEQFF
J gene: TRBJ2-1
D gene: .
V gene: TRBV7-9
clone size: many

CDR3 DNA: TGCAGTGCTAGAACCGTCGACCCGGGAACTGAAGCTTTCTTT
CDR3 protein: CSARTVDPGTEAFF
J gene: TRBJ1-1
D gene: .
V gene: TRBV20-1
clone size: .

CDR3 DNA: TGTGCCAGCAGCTTGGCGCCTAGCGGAGGGAGTGAGCAGTTCTTC
CDR3 protein: CASSLAPSGGSEQFF
J gene: TRBJ2-1
D gene: TRBD2
V gene: TRBV5-4
clone size: many

CDR3 DNA: TGTGCCAGCAGTTTACAGGGGTACACCGGGGAGCTGTTTTTT
CDR3 protein: CASSLQGYTGELFF
J gene: TRBJ2-2
D gene: .
V gene: TRBV12-3/TRBV12-4
clone size: many

CDR3 DNA: TGTGCCAGCAGCCGAAGTGGGGACGGTAATCAGCCCCAGCATTTT
CDR3 protein: CASSRSGDGNQPQHF
J gene: TRBJ1-5
D gene: .
V gene: TRBV6-1
clone size: .

CDR3 DNA: TGTGCCAGCGAATTAGACAGGAACACTGAAGCTTTCTTT
CDR3 protein: CASELDRNTEAFF
J gene: TRBJ1-1
D gene: .
V gene: TRBV6-1
clone size: medium-sized

CDR3 DNA: TGTGCCAGCACCAAGCCTAGGGACAGGGGGCAATACGAGCAGTACTTC
CDR3 protein: CASTKPRDRGQYEQYF
J gene: TRBJ2-7
D gene: .
V gene: TRBV21-1
clone size: many

CDR3 DNA: TGTGCCAGCAGATCATTCCCCTCGGGACAGGGACGTTACGAGCAGTACTTC
CDR3 protein: CASRSFPSGQGRYEQYF
J gene: TRBJ2-7
D gene: TRBD1
V gene: TRBV6-5
clone size: many

CDR3 DNA: TGTGCCTGGAGGACAGGGGGCCAAGAGACCCAGTACTTC
CDR3 protein: CAWRTGGQETQYF
J gene: TRBJ2-5
D gene: TRBD1
V gene: TRBV30
clone size: .

CDR3 DNA: TGTGCCAGCAGCAGGGGGGGAACCTACGAGCAGTACTTC
CDR3 protein: CASSRGGTYEQYF
J gene: TRBJ2-7
D gene: .
V gene: TRBV6-5
clone size: many

CDR3 DNA: TGCAGCGTCGAAAGACTAGTTGATGAGCAGTTCTTC
CDR3 protein: CSVERLVDEQFF
J gene: TRBJ2-1
D gene: .
V gene: TRBV29-1
clone size: few

CDR3 DNA: TGCAGTGCTAGCCGGGGACAGTACGAGCAGTACTTC
CDR3 protein: CSASRGQYEQYF
J gene: TRBJ2-7
D gene: TRBD1
V gene: TRBV20-1
clone size: .

CDR3 DNA: TGTGCCAGCAGCTTAGGTCAGGGCCGATCTCACGAGCAGTACTTC
CDR3 protein: CASSLGQGRSHEQYF
J gene: TRBJ2-7
D gene: .
V gene: TRBV7-2
clone size: many

CDR3 DNA: TGTGCCAGCCGGGGACGGTCTATGGAGACCCAGTACTTC
CDR3 protein: CASRGRSMETQYF
J gene: TRBJ2-5
D gene: .
V gene: TRBV5-5
clone size: many

CDR3 DNA: TGTGCCAGCAGCCAAGAATGGTCGTCGACCGGGGAGCTGTTTTTT
CDR3 protein: CASSQEWSSTGELFF
J gene: TRBJ2-2
D gene: .
V gene: TRBV3-1
clone size: .

CDR3 DNA: TGTGCCAGCAGCGTAGCTGAGGGCCGGTACGAGCAGTACTTC
CDR3 protein: CASSVAEGRYEQYF
J gene: TRBJ2-7
D gene: .
V gene: TRBV9
clone size: many

CDR3 DNA: TGCAGTGCTAGCAAAGGGGGCGGTCAGCCCCAGCATTTT
CDR3 protein: CSASKGGGQPQHF
J gene: TRBJ1-5
D gene: TRBD1
V gene: TRBV20-1
clone size: many

CDR3 DNA: TGCAGCGTGGGGACAGGGGACAATCAGCCCCAGCATTTT
CDR3 protein: CSVGTGDNQPQHF
J gene: TRBJ1-5
D gene: TRBD1
V gene: TRBV29-1
clone size: .

CDR3 DNA: TGTGCCAGCAGCTTAGTTTTCGGGACTAGCGGGGGTGAGCAGTTCTTC
CDR3 protein: CASSLVFGTSGGEQFF
J gene: TRBJ2-1
D gene: TRBD2
V gene: TRBV7-2
clone size: few

CDR3 DNA: TGTGCCAGCAGTTTTTCGACTGGGTCCTACGAGCAGTACTTC
CDR3 protein: CASSFSTGSYEQYF
J gene: TRBJ2-7
D gene: .
V gene: TRBV28
clone size: many

CDR3 DNA: TGTGCCAGCAGTACTAGCGGGAGTATATCCTACGAGCAGTACTTC
CDR3 protein: CASSTSGSISYEQYF
J gene: TRBJ2-7
D gene: TRBD2
V gene: TRBV7-9
clone size: many